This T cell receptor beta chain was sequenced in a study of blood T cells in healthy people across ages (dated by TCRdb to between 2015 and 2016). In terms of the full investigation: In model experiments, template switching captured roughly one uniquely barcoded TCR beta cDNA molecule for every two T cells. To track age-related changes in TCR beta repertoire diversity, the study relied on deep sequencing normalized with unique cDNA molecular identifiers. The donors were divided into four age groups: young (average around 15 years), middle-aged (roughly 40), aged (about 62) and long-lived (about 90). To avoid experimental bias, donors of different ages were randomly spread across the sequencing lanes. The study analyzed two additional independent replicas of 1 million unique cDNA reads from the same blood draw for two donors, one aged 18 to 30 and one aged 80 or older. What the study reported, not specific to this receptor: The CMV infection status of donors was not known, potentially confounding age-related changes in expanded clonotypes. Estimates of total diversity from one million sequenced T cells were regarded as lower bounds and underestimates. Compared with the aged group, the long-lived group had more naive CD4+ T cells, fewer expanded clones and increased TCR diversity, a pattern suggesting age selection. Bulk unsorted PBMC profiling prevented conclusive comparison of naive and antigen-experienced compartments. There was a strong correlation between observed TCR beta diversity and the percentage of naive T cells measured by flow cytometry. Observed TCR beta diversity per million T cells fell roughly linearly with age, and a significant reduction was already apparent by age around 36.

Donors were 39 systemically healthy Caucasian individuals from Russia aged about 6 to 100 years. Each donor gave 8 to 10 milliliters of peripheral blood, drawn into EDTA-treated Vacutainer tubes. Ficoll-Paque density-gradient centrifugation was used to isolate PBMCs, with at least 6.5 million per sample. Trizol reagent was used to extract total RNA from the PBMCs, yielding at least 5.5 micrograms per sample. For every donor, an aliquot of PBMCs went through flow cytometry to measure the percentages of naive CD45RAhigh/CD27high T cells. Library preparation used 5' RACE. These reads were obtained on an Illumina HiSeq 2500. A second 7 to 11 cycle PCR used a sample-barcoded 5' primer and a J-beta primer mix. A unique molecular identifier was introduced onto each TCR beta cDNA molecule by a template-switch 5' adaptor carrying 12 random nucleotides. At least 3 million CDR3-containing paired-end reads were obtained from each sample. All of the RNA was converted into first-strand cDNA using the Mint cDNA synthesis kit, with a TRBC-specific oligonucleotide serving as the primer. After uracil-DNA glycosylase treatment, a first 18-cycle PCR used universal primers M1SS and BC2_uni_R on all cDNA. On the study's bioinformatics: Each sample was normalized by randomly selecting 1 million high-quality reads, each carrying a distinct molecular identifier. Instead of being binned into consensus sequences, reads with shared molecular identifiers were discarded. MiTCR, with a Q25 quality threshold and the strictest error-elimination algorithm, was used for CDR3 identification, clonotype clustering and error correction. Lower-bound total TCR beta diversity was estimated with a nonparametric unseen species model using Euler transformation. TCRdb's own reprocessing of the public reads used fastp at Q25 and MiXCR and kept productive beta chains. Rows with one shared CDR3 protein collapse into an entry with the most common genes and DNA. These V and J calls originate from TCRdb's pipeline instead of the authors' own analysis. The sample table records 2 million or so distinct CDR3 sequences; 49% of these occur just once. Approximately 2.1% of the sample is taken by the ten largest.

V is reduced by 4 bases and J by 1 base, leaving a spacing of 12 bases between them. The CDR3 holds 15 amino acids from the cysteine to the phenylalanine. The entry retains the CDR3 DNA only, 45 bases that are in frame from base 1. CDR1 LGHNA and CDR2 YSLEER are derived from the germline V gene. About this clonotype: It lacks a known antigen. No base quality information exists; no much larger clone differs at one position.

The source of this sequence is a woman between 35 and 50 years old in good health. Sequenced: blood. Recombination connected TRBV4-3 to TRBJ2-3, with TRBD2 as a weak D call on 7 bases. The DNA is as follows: TGCGCCAGCAGCCCAGGGGCGGGGGGCACAGATACGCAGTATTTT. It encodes CASSPGAGGTDTQYF.